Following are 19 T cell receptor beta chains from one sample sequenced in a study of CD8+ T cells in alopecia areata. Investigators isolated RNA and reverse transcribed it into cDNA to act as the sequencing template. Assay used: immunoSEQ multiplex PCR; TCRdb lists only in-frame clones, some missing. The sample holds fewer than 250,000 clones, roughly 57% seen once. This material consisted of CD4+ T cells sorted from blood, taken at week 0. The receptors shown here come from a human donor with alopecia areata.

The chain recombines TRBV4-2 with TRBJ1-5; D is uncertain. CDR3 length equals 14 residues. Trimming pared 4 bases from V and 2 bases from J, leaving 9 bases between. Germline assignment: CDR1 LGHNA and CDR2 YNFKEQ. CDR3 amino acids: CASSPRAGNQPQHF. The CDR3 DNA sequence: TGTGCCAGCAGCCCCCGCGCTGGCAATCAGCCCCAGCATTTT.

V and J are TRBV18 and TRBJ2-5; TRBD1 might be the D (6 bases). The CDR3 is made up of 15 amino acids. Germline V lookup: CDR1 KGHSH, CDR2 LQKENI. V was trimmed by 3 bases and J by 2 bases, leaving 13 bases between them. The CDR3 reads CASSPWKQGQETQYF. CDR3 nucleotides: TGTGCCAGCTCACCGTGGAAACAGGGACAAGAGACCCAGTACTTC.

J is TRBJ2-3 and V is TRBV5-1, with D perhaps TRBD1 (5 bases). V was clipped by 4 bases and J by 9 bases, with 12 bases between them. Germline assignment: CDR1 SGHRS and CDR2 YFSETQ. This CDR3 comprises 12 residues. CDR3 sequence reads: CASSGRGDTQYF. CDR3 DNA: TGCGCCAGCAGCGGAAGGGGCGACACGCAGTATTTT.

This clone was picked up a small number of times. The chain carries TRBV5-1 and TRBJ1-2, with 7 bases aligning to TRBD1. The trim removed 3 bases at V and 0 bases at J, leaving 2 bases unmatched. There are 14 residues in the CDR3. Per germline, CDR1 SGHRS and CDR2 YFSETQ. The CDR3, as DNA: TGCGCCAGCAGCTGGGGGACAGCTAACTATGGCTACACCTTC. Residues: CASSWGTANYGYTF.

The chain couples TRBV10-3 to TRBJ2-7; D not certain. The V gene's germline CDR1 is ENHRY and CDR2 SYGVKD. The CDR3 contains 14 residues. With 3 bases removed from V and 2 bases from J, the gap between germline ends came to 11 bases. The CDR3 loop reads CAISDRAPTYEQYF. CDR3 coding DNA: TGTGCCATCAGTGATCGGGCGCCTACCTACGAGCAGTACTTC.

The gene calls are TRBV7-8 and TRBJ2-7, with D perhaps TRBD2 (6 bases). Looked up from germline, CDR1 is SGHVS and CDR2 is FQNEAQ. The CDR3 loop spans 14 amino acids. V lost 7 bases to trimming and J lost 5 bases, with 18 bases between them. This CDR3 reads CASNNRRGSDEQYF. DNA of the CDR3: TGTGCCAGCAACAATAGGCGGGGATCGGACGAGCAGTACTTC.

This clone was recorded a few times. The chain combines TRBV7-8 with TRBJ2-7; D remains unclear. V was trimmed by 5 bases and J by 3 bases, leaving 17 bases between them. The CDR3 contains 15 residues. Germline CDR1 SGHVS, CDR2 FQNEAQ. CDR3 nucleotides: TGTGCCAGCAGCGCAGCCCTCGGGCAGAACTACGAGCAGTACTTC. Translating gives CASSAALGQNYEQYF.

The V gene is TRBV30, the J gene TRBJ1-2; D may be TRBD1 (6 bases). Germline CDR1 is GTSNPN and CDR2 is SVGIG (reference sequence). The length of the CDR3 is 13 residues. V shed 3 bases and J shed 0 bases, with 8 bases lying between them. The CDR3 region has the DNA TGTGCCTGGAGGGCAGGGGCTAACTATGGCTACACCTTC. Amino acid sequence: CAWRAGANYGYTF.

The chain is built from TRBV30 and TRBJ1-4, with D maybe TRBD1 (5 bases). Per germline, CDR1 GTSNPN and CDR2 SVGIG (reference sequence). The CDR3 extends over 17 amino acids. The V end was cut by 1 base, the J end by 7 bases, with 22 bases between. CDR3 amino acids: CAWSGGIDPLEGEKLFF. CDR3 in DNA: TGTGCCTGGAGTGGGGGCATAGACCCCCTCGAGGGTGAAAAACTGTTTTTT.

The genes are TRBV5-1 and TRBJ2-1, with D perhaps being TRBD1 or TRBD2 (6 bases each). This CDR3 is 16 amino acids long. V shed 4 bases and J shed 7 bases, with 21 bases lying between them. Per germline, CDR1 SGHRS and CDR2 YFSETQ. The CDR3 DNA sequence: TGCGCCAGCAGCCCCCTCCGGGGGCTGCAGGTGAATGAGCAGTTCTTC. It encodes CASSPLRGLQVNEQFF.

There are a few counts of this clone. As DNA, the CDR3 is TGTGCCAGCAGCACCAGACAGGGTGGGCATGAAAAACTGTTTTTT. Translated: CASSTRQGGHEKLFF. The V and J genes are TRBV7-9 and TRBJ1-4; 7 nucleotides align to TRBD1. Trimming at V came to 5 bases and at J to 6 bases, leaving 9 bases not matched to a gene. Germline V gene sequence: CDR1 SEHNR, CDR2 FQNEAQ (reference sequence). The CDR3 loop spans 15 amino acids.

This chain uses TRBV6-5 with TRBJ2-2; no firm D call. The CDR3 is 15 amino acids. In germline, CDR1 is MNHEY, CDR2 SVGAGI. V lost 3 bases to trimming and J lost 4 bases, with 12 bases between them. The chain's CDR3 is CASSYRGYPTGELFF. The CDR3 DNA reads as TGTGCCAGCAGTTATCGAGGCTACCCCACCGGGGAGCTGTTTTTT.

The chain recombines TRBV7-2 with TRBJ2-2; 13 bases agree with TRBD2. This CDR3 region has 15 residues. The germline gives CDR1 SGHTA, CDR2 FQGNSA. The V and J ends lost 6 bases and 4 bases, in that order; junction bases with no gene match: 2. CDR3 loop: CASRLAGGRTGELFF. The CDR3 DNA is TGTGCCAGCAGACTAGCGGGAGGGCGCACCGGGGAGCTGTTTTTT.

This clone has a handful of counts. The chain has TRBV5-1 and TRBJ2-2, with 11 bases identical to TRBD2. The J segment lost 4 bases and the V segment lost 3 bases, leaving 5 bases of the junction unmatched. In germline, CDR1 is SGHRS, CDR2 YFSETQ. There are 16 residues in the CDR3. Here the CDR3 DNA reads TGCGCCAGCAGCTCGACCGGACTAGCGGGCACCGGGGAGCTGTTTTTT. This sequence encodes CASSSTGLAGTGELFF.

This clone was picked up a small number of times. In DNA, the CDR3 is TGCGCCAGCAGCTTGGCCAGGACAGGGAGTGAGCAGTTCTTC. This gives the protein CASSLARTGSEQFF. The chain combines TRBV5-1 with TRBJ2-1, with 8 bases fitting TRBD1. In germline, CDR1 is SGHRS, CDR2 YFSETQ. This CDR3 spans 14 amino acids. Trimming removed 0 bases from V and 9 bases from J; junction bases left unmatched: 5. The full variable domain, its missing parts supplied by reference TRBV5-1 and TRBJ2-1, is KAGVTQTPRYLIKTRGQQVTLSCSPISGHRSVSWYQQTPGQGLQFLFEYFSETQRNKGNFPGRFSGRQFSNSRSEMNVSTLELGDSALYLCASSLARTGSEQFFGPGTRLTVL.

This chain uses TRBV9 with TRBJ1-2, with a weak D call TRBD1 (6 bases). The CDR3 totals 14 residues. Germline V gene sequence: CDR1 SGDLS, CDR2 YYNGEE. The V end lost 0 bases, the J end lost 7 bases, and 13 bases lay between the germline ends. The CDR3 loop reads CASSVEQGLFGYTF. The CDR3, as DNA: TGTGCCAGCAGCGTAGAGCAGGGGCTCTTTGGCTACACCTTC.

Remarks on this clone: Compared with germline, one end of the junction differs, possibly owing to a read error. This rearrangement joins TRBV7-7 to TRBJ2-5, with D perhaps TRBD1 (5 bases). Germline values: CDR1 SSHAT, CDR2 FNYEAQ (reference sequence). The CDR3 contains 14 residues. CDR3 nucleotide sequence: TGTGCTAGCAGCTTTGGACACCACCAAGAGACCCAGTACTTC. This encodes CASSFGHHQETQYF.

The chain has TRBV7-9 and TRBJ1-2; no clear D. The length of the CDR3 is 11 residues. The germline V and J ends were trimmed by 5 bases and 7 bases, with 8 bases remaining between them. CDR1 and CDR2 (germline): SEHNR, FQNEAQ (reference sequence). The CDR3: CASSPGVGYTF. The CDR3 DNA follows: TGTGCCAGCAGCCCGGGAGTTGGCTACACCTTC.

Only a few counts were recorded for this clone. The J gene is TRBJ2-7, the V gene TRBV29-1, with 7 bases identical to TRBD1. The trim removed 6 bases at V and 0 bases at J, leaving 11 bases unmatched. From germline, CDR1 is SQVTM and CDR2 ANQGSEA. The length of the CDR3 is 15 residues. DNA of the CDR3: TGCAGCGTGCACAGGGGAAGGGGGAGCTCCTACGAGCAGTACTTC. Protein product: CSVHRGRGSSYEQYF.